These 19 T cell receptor beta chains share one sample of origin, sequenced in a study of blood T cell repertoires in COVID-19. The assay was immunoSEQ multiplex PCR, and TCRdb's table has in-frame clones only and misses some. The table includes 130,000 or so clones, 88% detected once. Sequencing input: peripheral blood. Receptor source: a man in his 70s with active COVID-19.

The rearrangement joins TRBV7-8 to TRBJ2-2; 7 nucleotides align to TRBD1. Germline V lookup: CDR1 SGHVS, CDR2 FQNEAQ. The CDR3 is made up of 15 amino acids. The V gene end was trimmed by 2 bases and the J gene end by 1 base; junction bases not matched to a gene: 1. The CDR3 coding sequence is TGTGCCAGCAGCTTATGGACAGGGAACACCGGGGAGCTGTTTTTT. Translated: CASSLWTGNTGELFF.

The chain carries TRBV27 and TRBJ2-1; 7 bases agree with TRBD2. Looked up from germline, CDR1 is MNHEY and CDR2 is SMNVEV (reference sequence). The CDR3 is made up of 15 amino acids. V trimming: 6 bases; J trimming: 0 bases; junction bases outside the gene matches: 5. In DNA, the CDR3 is TGTGCCAGCAGCCAAGGCGGGAGCTCCTACAATGAGCAGTTCTTC. Translated, it gives CASSQGGSSYNEQFF.

The chain employs TRBV7-2 and TRBJ2-1, with TRBD2 matching 12 bases. Per germline, CDR1 SGHTA and CDR2 FQGNSA. The CDR3 is made up of 16 amino acids. Germline trimming cut 1 base from V and 2 bases from J; bases unmatched to any gene: 0. CDR3 DNA sequence: TGTGCCAGCAGCTTAGGGACTAGCGGGACCTACAATGAGCAGTTCTTC. Encoded protein: CASSLGTSGTYNEQFF.

The V call is TRBV5-6, the J call TRBJ2-7; D is perhaps TRBD2 (6 bases). The CDR3 has 14 residues. The germline V and J ends were trimmed by 4 bases and 2 bases, with 13 bases remaining between them. The germline V gene encodes CDR1 SGHDT and CDR2 YYEEEE. This chain's CDR3 is CASSPGLQTYEQYF. Written as DNA, the CDR3 is TGTGCCAGCAGCCCGGGACTCCAGACCTACGAGCAGTACTTC. The full variable domain, in which reference TRBV5-6 and TRBJ2-7 provide the parts outside the CDR3, is DAGVTQSPTHLIKTRGQQVTLRCSPKSGHDTVSWYQQALGQGPQFIFQYYEEEERQRGNFPDRFSGHQFPNYSSELNVNALLLGDSALYLCASSPGLQTYEQYFGPGTRLTVT.

This chain joins TRBV10-3 and TRBJ2-1, with D hard to call. The CDR3 extends over 13 amino acids. V shed 10 bases and J shed 0 bases, with 10 bases lying between them. The germline V gene encodes CDR1 ENHRY and CDR2 SYGVKD. The CDR3 DNA is TGTGCCACCGCAAAACTCTCCTACAATGAGCAGTTCTTC. The encoded protein is CATAKLSYNEQFF.

The rearrangement joins TRBV11-3 to TRBJ2-1; D perhaps matches TRBD1 (5 bases). The V end was cut by 1 base, the J end by 9 bases, with 16 bases between. From germline, CDR1 is SGHNT and CDR2 YENEEA. The CDR3 has 15 residues. The DNA for the CDR3 is TGTGCCAGCAGCTTAGGTCAGGGCATCGTGGGTGAGCAGTTCTTC. Protein product: CASSLGQGIVGEQFF.

As DNA, the CDR3 is TGTGCCAGCAGGCCAGGGGATAATTCACCCCTCCACTTT. Protein sequence: CASRPGDNSPLHF. The chain combines TRBV2 with TRBJ1-6; TRBD1 might be the D (6 bases). Trimming stripped 6 bases from V and 5 bases from J, with 8 bases between. CDR3 length: 13 amino acids. Germline assignment: CDR1 SNHLY and CDR2 FYNNEI.

This chain uses TRBV7-3 with TRBJ2-1, with 10 bases lining up with TRBD1. The germline V gene encodes CDR1 SGHTA and CDR2 FQGTGA. The J segment lost 1 base and the V segment lost 6 bases, leaving 3 bases of the junction unmatched. The CDR3 is made up of 15 amino acids. The CDR3 region has the DNA TGTGCCAGCAGTTCGGGACAGGGGTCCTACAATGAGCAGTTCTTC. Its translation is CASSSGQGSYNEQFF.

CDR3: CASSYKGQTIDQPQHF. The CDR3, as DNA: TGTGCCAGCAGTTACAAGGGACAGACGATTGATCAGCCCCAGCATTTT. The gene calls are TRBV6-2 or TRBV6-3 and TRBJ1-5; 7 nucleotides match TRBD1. This CDR3 has 16 residues. Trimming at V came to 2 bases and at J to 5 bases, leaving 9 bases not matched to a gene. The germline V gene encodes CDR1 MNHEY and CDR2 SVGEGT.

As DNA, the CDR3 is TGTGCCAGCAGCCAAGATGGGAGGGGAGAGCGATACGAGCAGTACTTC. Protein: CASSQDGRGERYEQYF. The gene calls are TRBV4-2 and TRBJ2-7; 7 bases map to TRBD2. The CDR3 sequence is 16 residues long. Germline lookup yields CDR1 LGHNA and CDR2 YNFKEQ. V gave up 0 bases and J gave up 4 bases; unmatched junction bases: 9.

The rearrangement uses TRBV7-2 and TRBJ1-5; 7 positions agree with TRBD1. V shed 5 bases and J 2 bases; nucleotides not matched to a gene: 6. Germline V gene data show CDR1 as SGHTA and CDR2 as FQGNSA. This CDR3 has 15 amino acids. CDR3 residues: CASSPYRGGNQPQHF. CDR3 in DNA: TGTGCCAGCAGCCCCTACAGGGGTGGCAATCAGCCCCAGCATTTT.

This chain uses TRBV10-3 with TRBJ2-7, with D perhaps TRBD2 (6 bases). The CDR3 extends over 15 amino acids. The germline gives CDR1 ENHRY, CDR2 SYGVKD. Trimming left V 4 bases short and J 0 bases short, with 13 bases between. The DNA for the CDR3 is TGTGCCATCAGTGCATCCGGGACTTTCTCCTACGAGCAGTACTTC. Protein sequence: CAISASGTFSYEQYF.

Here the CDR3 DNA reads TGTGCCAGCAGCTCCAGCGGGATCGATACGTATTTT. Its translation: CASSSSGIDTYF. The chain joins TRBV7-2 to TRBJ2-3, with 7 bases matching TRBD2. Germline V gene lookup returns CDR1 SGHTA and CDR2 FQGNSA. V trimming: 4 bases; J trimming: 14 bases; junction bases outside the gene matches: 9. The CDR3 loop spans 12 amino acids.

The chain uses TRBV5-4 and TRBJ2-3; D may be TRBD2 (6 bases). The germline CDR1 and CDR2 sequences are SGHNT and YYREEE (reference sequence). The CDR3 length is 15 residues. V lost 2 bases and J lost 2, with 12 bases in between. CDR3 amino acids: CASSFQAGHTDTQYF. The CDR3 coding sequence is TGTGCCAGCAGCTTCCAAGCGGGCCACACAGATACGCAGTATTTT. The whole variable domain, remainder taken from reference TRBV5-4 and TRBJ2-3, is ETGVTQSPTHLIKTRGQQVTLRCSSQSGHNTVSWYQQALGQGPQFIFQYYREEENGRGNFPPRFSGLQFPNYSSELNVNALELDDSALYLCASSFQAGHTDTQYFGPGTRLTVL.

The chain couples TRBV19 to TRBJ2-5; 7 nucleotides align to TRBD1. Germline V gives CDR1 LNHDA, CDR2 SQIVND (reference sequence). The CDR3 loop spans 15 amino acids. The trim removed 6 bases at V and 1 base at J, leaving 8 bases unmatched. In nucleotides, the CDR3 is TGTGCCAGTAGCGACAGGGCGAAGATCCAAGAGACCCAGTACTTC. It codes for CASSDRAKIQETQYF.

The chain has TRBV6-2 or TRBV6-3 and TRBJ1-5; 7 bases line up with TRBD1. The V gene end was trimmed by 2 bases and the J gene end by 2 bases; junction bases not matched to a gene: 6. Germline V gene sequence: CDR1 MNHEY, CDR2 SVGEGT. The CDR3 spans 16 residues. CDR3 in amino acids: CASSYNPRGRNQPQHF. CDR3 sequence (DNA): TGTGCCAGCAGTTACAACCCAAGGGGGCGCAATCAGCCCCAGCATTTT.

This clone has only a few counts. This chain joins TRBV7-9 and TRBJ2-7, with D possibly being TRBD2 (5 bases). This CDR3 has 14 amino acids. The V and J ends lost 5 bases and 1 base respectively, with 12 bases between them. Germline V gives CDR1 SEHNR, CDR2 FQNEAQ (reference sequence). The CDR3 DNA sequence: TGTGCCAGCAGCCTAGACGGGGTTTCCTACGAGCAGTACTTC. Translated: CASSLDGVSYEQYF. Looking up the rest from reference TRBV7-9 and TRBJ2-7 gives the full variable domain: DTGVSQNPRHKITKRGQNVTFRCDPISEHNRLYWYRQTLGQGPEFLTYFQNEAQLEKSRLLSDRFSAERPKGSFSTLEIQRTEQGDSAMYLCASSLDGVSYEQYFGPGTRLTVT.

This rearrangement joins TRBV7-2 to TRBJ1-6; unclear D gene. Germline V gene lookup returns CDR1 SGHTA and CDR2 FQGNSA. The length of the CDR3 is 15 residues. Deletions cut 1 base from V and 9 bases from J, with 13 bases between. The DNA for the CDR3 is TGTGCCAGCAGCTTAGATCCGGGGTCCCGTTCACCCCTCCACTTT. It translates to CASSLDPGSRSPLHF.

The chain recombines TRBV12-3 or TRBV12-4 with TRBJ1-2; 7 nucleotides match TRBD1. The CDR3 is 13 residues long. J lost 3 bases, V lost 5 bases, and 3 bases had no gene match. The CDR3 DNA sequence: TGTGCCAGCAGTCTCGACAGGGACTATGGCTACACCTTC. Its translation: CASSLDRDYGYTF.